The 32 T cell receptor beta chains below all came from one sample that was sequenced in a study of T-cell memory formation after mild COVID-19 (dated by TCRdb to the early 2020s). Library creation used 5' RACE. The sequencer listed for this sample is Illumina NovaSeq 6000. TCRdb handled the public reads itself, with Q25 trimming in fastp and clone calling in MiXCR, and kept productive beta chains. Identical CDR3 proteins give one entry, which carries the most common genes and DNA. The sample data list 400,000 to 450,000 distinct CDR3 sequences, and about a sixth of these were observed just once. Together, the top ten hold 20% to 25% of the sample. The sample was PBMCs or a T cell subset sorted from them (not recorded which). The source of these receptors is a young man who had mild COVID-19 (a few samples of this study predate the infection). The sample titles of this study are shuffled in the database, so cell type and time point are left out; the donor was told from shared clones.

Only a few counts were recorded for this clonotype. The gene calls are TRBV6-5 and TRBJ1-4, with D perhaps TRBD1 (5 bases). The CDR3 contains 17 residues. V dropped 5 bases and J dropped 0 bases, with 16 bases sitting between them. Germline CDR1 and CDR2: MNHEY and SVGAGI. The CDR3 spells CASSLGTAVATNEKLFF. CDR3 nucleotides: TGTGCCAGCAGTCTCGGGACGGCGGTCGCAACTAATGAAAAACTGTTTTTT.

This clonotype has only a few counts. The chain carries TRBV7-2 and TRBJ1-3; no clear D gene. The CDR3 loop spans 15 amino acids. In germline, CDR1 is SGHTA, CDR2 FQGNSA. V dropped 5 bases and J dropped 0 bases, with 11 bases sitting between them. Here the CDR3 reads CASSLLRGSGNTIYF. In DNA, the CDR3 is TGTGCCAGCAGCCTACTGCGAGGCTCTGGAAACACCATATATTTT.

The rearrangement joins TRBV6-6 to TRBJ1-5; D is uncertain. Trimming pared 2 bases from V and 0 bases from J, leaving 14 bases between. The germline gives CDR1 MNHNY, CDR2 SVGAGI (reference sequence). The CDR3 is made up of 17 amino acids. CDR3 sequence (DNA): TGTGCCAGCAGTTACGGTTCCGGTGATAATAGCAATCAGCCCCAGCATTTT. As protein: CASSYGSGDNSNQPQHF.

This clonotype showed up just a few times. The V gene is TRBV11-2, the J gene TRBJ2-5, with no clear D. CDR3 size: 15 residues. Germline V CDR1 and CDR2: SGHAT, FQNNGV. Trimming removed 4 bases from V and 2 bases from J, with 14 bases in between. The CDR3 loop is CASSSPRLRQETQYF. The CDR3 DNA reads TGTGCCAGCAGCTCCCCCCGGCTCCGGCAAGAGACCCAGTACTTC.

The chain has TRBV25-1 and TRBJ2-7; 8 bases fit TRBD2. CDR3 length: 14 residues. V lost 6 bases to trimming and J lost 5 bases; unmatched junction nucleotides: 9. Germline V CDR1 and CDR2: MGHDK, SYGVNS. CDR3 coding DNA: TGTGCCAGCAGGCCGCTAGGACTAGCTAACGAGCAGTACGTC. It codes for CASRPLGLANEQYV.

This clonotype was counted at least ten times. The CDR3 here is CASSLGRIPEKEAFF. Written as DNA, the CDR3 is TGTGCCAGCAGCTTGGGACGAATACCAGAAAAGGAAGCTTTCTTT. The chain links TRBV5-5 to TRBJ1-1; D gene ambiguous. The V and J ends lost 0 bases and 8 bases respectively, with 17 bases between them. Germline CDR1 and CDR2: SGHKS and YYEKEE (reference sequence). The CDR3 sequence is 15 residues long.

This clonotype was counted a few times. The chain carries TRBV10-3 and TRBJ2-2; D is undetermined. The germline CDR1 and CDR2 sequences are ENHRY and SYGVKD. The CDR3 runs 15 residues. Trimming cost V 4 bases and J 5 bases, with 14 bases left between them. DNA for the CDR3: TGTGCCATCAGTGGAACTGGTCTAAATACCGGGGAGCTGTTTTTT. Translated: CAISGTGLNTGELFF.

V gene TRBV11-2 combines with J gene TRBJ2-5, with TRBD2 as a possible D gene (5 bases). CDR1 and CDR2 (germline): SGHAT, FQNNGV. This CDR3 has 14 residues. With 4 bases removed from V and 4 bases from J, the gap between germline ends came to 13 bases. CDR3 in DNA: TGTGCCAGCAGCTCGGAGGACCAGCGAGAGACCCAGTACTTC. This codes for CASSSEDQRETQYF.

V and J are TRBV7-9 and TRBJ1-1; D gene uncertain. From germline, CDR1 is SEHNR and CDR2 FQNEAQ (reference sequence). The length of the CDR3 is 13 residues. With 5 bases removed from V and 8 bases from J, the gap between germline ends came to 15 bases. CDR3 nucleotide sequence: TGTGCCAGCAGCCTCCCGGCCGGGTTCGAAGCTTTCTTT. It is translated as CASSLPAGFEAFF.

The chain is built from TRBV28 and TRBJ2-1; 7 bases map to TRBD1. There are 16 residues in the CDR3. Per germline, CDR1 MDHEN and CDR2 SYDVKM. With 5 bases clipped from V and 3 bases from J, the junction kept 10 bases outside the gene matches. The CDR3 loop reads CASSDTGADLYNEQFF. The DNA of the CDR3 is TGTGCCAGCAGTGATACAGGGGCCGACCTCTACAATGAGCAGTTCTTC.

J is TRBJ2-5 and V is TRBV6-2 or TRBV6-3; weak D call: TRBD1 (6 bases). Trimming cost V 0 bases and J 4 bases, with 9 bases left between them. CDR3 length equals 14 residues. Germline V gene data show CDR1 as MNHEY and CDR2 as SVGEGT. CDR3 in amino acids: CASSYSKGGETQYF. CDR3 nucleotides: TGTGCCAGCAGTTACTCGAAAGGGGGAGAGACCCAGTACTTC.

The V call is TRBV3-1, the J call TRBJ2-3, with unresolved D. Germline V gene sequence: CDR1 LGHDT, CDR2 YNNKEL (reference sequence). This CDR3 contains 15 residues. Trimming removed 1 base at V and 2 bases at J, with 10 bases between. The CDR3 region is CASSQGGILTDTQYF. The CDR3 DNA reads TGTGCCAGCAGCCAAGGAGGTATCCTCACAGATACGCAGTATTTT.

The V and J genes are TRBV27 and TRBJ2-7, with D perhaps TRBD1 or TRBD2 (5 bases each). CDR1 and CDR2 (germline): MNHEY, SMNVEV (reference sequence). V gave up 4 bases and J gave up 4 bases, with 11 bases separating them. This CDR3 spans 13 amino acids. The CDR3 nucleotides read TGTGCCAGCAGTTGGGGACCCAGATACGAGCAGTACGTC. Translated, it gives CASSWGPRYEQYV.

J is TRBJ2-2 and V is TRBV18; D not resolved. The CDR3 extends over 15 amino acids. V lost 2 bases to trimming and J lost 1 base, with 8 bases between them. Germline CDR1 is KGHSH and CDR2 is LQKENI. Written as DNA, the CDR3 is TGTGCCAGCTCACCATCCAGGATGAACACCGGGGAGCTGTTTTTT. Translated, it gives CASSPSRMNTGELFF. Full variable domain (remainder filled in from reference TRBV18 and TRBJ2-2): NAGVMQNPRHLVRRRGQEARLRCSPMKGHSHVYWYRQLPEEGLKFMVYLQKENIIDESGMPKERFSAEFPKEGPSILRIQQVVRGDSAAYFCASSPSRMNTGELFFGEGSRLTVL.

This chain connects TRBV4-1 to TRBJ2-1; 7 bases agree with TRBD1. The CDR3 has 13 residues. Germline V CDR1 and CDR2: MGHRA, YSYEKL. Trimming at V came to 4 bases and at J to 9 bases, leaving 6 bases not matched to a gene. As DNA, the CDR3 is TGCGCCAGCAGCCGCGACAGGGAATCTGAGCAGTTCTTC. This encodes CASSRDRESEQFF.

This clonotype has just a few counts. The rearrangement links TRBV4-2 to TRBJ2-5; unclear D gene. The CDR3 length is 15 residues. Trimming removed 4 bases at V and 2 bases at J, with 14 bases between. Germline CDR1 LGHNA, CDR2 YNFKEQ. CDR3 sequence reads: CASSPGVIEQETQYF. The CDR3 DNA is TGTGCCAGCAGCCCCGGCGTCATAGAGCAAGAGACCCAGTACTTC.

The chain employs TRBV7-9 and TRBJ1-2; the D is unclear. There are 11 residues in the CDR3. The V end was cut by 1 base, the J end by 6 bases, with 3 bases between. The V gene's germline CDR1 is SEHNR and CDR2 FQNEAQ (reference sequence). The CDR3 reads CASSLEHGYTF. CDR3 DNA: TGTGCCAGCAGCTTAGAGCATGGCTACACCTTC.

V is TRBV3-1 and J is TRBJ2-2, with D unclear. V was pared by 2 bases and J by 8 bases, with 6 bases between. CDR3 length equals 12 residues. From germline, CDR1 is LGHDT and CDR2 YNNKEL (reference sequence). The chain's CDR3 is CASSQQTGELFF. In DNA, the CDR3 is TGTGCCAGCAGCCAACAGACAGGGGAGCTGTTTTTT.

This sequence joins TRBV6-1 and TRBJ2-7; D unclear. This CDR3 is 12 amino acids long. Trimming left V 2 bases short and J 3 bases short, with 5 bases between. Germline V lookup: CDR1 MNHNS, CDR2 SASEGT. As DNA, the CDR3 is TGTGCCAGCAGTGAAACTGTCTACGAGCAGTACGTC. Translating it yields CASSETVYEQYV.

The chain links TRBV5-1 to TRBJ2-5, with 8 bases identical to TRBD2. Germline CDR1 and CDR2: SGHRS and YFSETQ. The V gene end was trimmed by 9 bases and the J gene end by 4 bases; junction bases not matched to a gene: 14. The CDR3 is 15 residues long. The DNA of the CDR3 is TGCGCCACCCAGCCCAGCGGGGGACATCGAGAGACCCAGTACTTC. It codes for CATQPSGGHRETQYF.

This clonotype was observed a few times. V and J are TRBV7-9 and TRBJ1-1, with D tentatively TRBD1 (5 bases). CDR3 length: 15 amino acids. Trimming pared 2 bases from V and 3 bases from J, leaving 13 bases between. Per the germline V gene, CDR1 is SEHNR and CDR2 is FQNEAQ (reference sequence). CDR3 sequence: CASSLWAGLDTEAFF. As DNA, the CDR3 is TGTGCCAGCAGCTTATGGGCGGGGCTCGACACTGAAGCTTTCTTT. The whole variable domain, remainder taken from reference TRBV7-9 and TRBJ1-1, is DTGVSQNPRHKITKRGQNVTFRCDPISEHNRLYWYRQTLGQGPEFLTYFQNEAQLEKSRLLSDRFSAERPKGSFSTLEIQRTEQGDSAMYLCASSLWAGLDTEAFFGQGTRLTVV.

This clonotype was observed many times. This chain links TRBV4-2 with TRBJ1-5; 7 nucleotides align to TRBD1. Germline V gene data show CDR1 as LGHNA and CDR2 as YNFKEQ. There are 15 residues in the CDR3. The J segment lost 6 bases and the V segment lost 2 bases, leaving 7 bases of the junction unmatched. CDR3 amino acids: CASSQRMQGGQPQHF. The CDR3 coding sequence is TGTGCCAGCAGCCAAAGGATGCAGGGGGGTCAGCCCCAGCATTTT.

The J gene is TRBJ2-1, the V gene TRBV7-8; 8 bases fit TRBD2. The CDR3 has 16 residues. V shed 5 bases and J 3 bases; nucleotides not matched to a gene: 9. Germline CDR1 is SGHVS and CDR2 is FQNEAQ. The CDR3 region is CASSLVGGGYYNEQFF. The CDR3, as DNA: TGTGCCAGCAGCCTAGTTGGCGGGGGGTACTACAATGAGCAGTTCTTC.

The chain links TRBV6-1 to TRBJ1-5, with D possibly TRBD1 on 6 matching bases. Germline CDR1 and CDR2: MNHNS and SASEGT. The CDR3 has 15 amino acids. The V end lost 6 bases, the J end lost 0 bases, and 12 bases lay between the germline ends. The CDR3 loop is CASRDRTVSNQPQHF. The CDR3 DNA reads TGTGCCAGCAGGGATAGGACAGTTAGCAATCAGCCCCAGCATTTT.

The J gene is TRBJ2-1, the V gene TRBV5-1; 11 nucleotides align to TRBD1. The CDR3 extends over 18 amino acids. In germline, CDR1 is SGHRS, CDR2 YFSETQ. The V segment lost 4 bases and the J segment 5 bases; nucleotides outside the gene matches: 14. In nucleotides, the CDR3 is TGCGCCAGCAGCCCAAGTTGGACAGGGGGCTTACGCGACAATGAGCAGTTCTTC. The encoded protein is CASSPSWTGGLRDNEQFF.

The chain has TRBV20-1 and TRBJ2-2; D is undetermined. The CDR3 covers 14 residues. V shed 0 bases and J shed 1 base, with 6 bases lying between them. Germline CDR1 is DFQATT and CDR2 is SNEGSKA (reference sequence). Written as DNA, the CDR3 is TGCAGTGCTAGAGAACCGGGGAACACCGGGGAGCTGTTTTTT. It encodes CSAREPGNTGELFF.

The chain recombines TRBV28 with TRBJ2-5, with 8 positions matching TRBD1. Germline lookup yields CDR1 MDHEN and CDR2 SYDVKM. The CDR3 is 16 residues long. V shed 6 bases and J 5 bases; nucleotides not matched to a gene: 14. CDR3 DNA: TGTGCCAGCAGACCCAGAGGACAGGGAGTGACGGAGACCCAGTACTTC. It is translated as CASRPRGQGVTETQYF.

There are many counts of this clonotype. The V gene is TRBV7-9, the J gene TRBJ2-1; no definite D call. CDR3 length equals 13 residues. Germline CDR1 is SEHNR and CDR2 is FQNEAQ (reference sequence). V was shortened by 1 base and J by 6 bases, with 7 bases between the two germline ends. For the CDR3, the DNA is TGTGCCAGCAGCTTAGGACTCTCCAATGAGCAGTTCTTC. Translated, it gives CASSLGLSNEQFF.

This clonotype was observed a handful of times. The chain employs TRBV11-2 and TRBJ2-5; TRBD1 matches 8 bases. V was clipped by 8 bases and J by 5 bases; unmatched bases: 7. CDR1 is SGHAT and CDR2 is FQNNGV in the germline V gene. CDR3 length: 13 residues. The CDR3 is CASLDRAGETQYF. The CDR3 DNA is TGTGCCAGCTTGGACAGGGCTGGTGAGACCCAGTACTTC.

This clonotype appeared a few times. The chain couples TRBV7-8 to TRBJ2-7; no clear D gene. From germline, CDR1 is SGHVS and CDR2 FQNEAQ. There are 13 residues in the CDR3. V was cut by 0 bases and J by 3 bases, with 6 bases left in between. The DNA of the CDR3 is TGTGCCAGCAGCTTAGCCCAGAACTACGAGCAGTACGTC. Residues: CASSLAQNYEQYV.

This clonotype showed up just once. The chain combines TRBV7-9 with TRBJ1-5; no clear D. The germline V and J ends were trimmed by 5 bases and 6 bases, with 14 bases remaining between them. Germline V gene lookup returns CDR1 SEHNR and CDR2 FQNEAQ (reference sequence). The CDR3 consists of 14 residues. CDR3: CASSTAPGIQPQHF. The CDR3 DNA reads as TGTGCCAGCAGCACCGCCCCCGGGATTCAGCCCCAGCATTTT.

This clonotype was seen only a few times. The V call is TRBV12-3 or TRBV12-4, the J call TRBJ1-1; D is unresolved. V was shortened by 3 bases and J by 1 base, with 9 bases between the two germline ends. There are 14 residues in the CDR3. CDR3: CASSFYHPNTEAFF. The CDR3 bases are TGTGCCAGCAGTTTCTACCACCCGAACACTGAAGCTTTCTTT.